What follows is one TCR beta chain and its context. The antigen is unknown. The data were taken from a study of cytomegalovirus exposure and HLA in healthy donors. Study context: Drawn from HLA-typed donors, around 85 million unique TCRs were held in an early data release. General study results and limits: As immune exposure information, only CMV serostatus was available. In a later analysis, TCR beta V- and J-gene trimming showed a link to a missense DCLRE1C variant.

Looked up from germline, CDR1 is SGHNT and CDR2 is YYREEE (reference sequence). This CDR3 has 14 residues. The V and J ends lost 3 bases and 8 bases respectively, with 15 bases between them. PCR was performed using 60 Vbeta and 13 Jbeta primers. The repertoire was sequenced with immunoSEQ multiplex PCR; TCRdb's copy has only in-frame clones and lacks some. In total, the table holds about 160,000 clones. This chain connects TRBV5-4 to TRBJ1-3; the D is unclear. Sequencing was carried out using PBMCs. The sequence was obtained from a man younger than 40 in good health and CMV-seronegative. In DNA, the CDR3 is TGTGCCAGCAGCTCTGACATTGGGTCACACACCATATATTTT. It encodes CASSSDIGSHTIYF.